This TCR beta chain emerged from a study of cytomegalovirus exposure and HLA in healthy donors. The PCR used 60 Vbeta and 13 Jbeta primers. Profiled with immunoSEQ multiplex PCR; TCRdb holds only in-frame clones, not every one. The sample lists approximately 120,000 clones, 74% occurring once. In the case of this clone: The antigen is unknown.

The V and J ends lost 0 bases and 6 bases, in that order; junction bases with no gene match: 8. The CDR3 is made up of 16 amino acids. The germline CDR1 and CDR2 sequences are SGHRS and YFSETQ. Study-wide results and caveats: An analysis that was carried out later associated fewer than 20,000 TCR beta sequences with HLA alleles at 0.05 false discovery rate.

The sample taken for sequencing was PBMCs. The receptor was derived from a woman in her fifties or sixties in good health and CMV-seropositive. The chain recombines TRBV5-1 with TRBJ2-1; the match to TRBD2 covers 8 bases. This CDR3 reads CASSLGAGGLANEQFF. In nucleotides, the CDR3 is TGCGCCAGCAGCTTGGGGGCGGGGGGCCTTGCCAATGAGCAGTTCTTC.